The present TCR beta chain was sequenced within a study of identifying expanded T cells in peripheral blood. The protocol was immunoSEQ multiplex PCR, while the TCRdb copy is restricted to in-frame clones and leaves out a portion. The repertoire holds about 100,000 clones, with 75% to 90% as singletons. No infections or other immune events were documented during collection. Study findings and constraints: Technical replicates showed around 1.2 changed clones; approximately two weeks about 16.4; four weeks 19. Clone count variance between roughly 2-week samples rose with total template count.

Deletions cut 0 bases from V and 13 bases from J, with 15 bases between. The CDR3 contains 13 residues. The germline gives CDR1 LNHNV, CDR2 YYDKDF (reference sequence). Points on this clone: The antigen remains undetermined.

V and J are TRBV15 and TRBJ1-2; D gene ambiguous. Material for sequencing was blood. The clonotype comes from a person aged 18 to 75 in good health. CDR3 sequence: CATSRDVLPLCTF. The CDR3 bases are TGTGCCACCAGCAGAGATGTGCTCCCACTTTGCACCTTC.